The 24 T cell receptor beta chains in this list originate from one sample, sequenced in a study of blood T cell repertoires in COVID-19 (dated by TCRdb to 2020 to 2021). Receptor libraries were prepared by the immunoSEQ multiplex PCR assay. TCRdb retrieved this table from immuneACCESS and kept in-frame rearrangements only. Not all clones are present; in checked studies, unresolved V genes account for under half, and no reason is known for the remainder. A total of over 350,000 clones appear in this sample, about 90% of them only once. The ten largest clones add up to approximately 2% of the sample. Sequencing was done on a sample of PBMCs or T cells enriched from blood (not recorded which). These receptor sequences come from a woman younger than 35 with acute COVID-19.

J is TRBJ1-2 and V is TRBV12-5; D not resolved. Germline V gene lookup returns CDR1 LGHNT and CDR2 FRNRAP. The V gene lost 0 bases and the J gene lost 8 bases, with 16 bases spanning the gap. The CDR3 extends over 15 amino acids. DNA for the CDR3: TGTGCTAGTGGTTTGGTTCCAGGCCTCGGCTGGGGCTACACCTTC. It specifies CASGLVPGLGWGYTF.

V is TRBV28 and J is TRBJ1-5, with a weak D call TRBD1 (5 bases). The germline V gene encodes CDR1 MDHEN and CDR2 SYDVKM. The germline V and J ends were trimmed by 7 bases and 5 bases, with 9 bases remaining between them. The CDR3 has 12 amino acids. The CDR3 region is CASTGLDQPQHF. CDR3 bases: TGTGCCAGCACAGGGTTGGATCAGCCCCAGCATTTT.

The V gene is TRBV9, the J gene TRBJ2-1; perhaps TRBD2 as D (5 bases). Trimming took 0 bases from V and 4 from J, leaving 11 bases between them. In germline, CDR1 is SGDLS, CDR2 YYNGEE. The CDR3 is 15 amino acids. DNA for the CDR3: TGTGCCAGCAGCGTAGGGTGGGAGAAGTACAATGAGCAGTTCTTC. Its protein product is CASSVGWEKYNEQFF.

The V call is TRBV5-6, the J call TRBJ1-2; D remains ambiguous. Germline V lookup: CDR1 SGHDT, CDR2 YYEEEE. The ends were cut back, 4 bases at V and 5 bases at J, with 9 bases in the middle. The CDR3 sequence is 12 residues long. The CDR3 region is CASSPRTYGYTF. CDR3 nucleotides: TGTGCCAGCAGCCCCAGGACTTATGGCTACACCTTC.

J is TRBJ2-2 and V is TRBV29-1; D perhaps matches TRBD2 (5 bases). The V end lost 3 bases, the J end lost 1 base, and 6 bases lay between the germline ends. From germline, CDR1 is SQVTM and CDR2 ANQGSEA. This CDR3 contains 13 residues. The CDR3 nucleotides read TGCAGCGTTGACGGGGTGAACACCGGGGAGCTGTTTTTT. Amino acids: CSVDGVNTGELFF.

The V call is TRBV24-1, the J call TRBJ2-1, with TRBD2 matching over 7 bases. Trimming removed 3 bases from V and 4 bases from J; junction bases left unmatched: 2. This CDR3 has 14 amino acids. Germline V gene data show CDR1 as KGHDR and CDR2 as SFDVKD. In DNA form, the CDR3 reads TGTGCCACCAGTGATCCGGGACTATACAATGAGCAGTTCTTC. This sequence encodes CATSDPGLYNEQFF.

The rearrangement joins TRBV19 to TRBJ2-5; D remains ambiguous. Germline V gene sequence: CDR1 LNHDA, CDR2 SQIVND (reference sequence). The ends were cut back, 4 bases at V and 2 bases at J, with 14 bases in the middle. The CDR3 totals 15 residues. The CDR3, as DNA: TGTGCCAGTAGTAACCCCCTAGACTTACAAGAGACCCAGTACTTC. This translates into CASSNPLDLQETQYF.

The rearrangement joins TRBV28 to TRBJ1-2; no clear D. The V gene lost 6 bases and the J gene lost 4 bases, with 18 bases spanning the gap. The CDR3 has 15 residues. Germline CDR1 MDHEN, CDR2 SYDVKM. CDR3 region: CASSLERRITYGYTF. As DNA, the CDR3 is TGTGCCAGCAGCCTAGAGCGGCGGATAACCTATGGCTACACCTTC.

This chain joins TRBV15 and TRBJ1-1; 11 nucleotides match TRBD1. Germline values: CDR1 LNHNV, CDR2 YYDKDF (reference sequence). The CDR3 runs 17 residues. V was pared by 1 base and J by 2 bases, with 6 bases of the junction left unmatched. The DNA for the CDR3 is TGTGCCACCAGCAGAGTATGGACAGGGGGCCTCAACACTGAAGCTTTCTTT. Amino acids: CATSRVWTGGLNTEAFF. The variable domain in full, with the rest retrieved from reference TRBV15 and TRBJ1-1, is DAMVIQNPRYQVTQFGKPVTLSCSQTLNHNVMYWYQQKSSQAPKLLFHYYDKDFNNEADTPDNFQSRRPNTSFCFLDIRSPGLGDTAMYLCATSRVWTGGLNTEAFFGQGTRLTVV.

The chain links TRBV18 to TRBJ2-2; 9 bases line up with TRBD2. The trim removed 5 bases at V and 2 bases at J, leaving 3 bases unmatched. The CDR3 consists of 15 residues. Germline V gene sequence: CDR1 KGHSH, CDR2 LQKENI. The chain's CDR3 is CASSLAGANTGELFF. The CDR3 DNA reads TGTGCCAGCTCATTAGCGGGAGCTAACACCGGGGAGCTGTTTTTT.

V usage is TRBV10-2 and J usage is TRBJ2-2, with 8 bases lining up with TRBD2. This CDR3 contains 17 residues. Germline CDR1 WSHSY, CDR2 SAAADI. With V trimmed by 3 bases and J by 1 base, 7 bases remained unmatched. This CDR3 is CASSDGVSGENTGELFF. The CDR3 DNA sequence: TGCGCCAGCAGTGATGGTGTTAGCGGGGAGAACACCGGGGAGCTGTTTTTT.

This clone was counted a few times. This CDR3 is also generated by other DNA sequences in the sample. The J gene is TRBJ2-7, the V gene TRBV10-3, with TRBD1 identical over 8 bases. The length of the CDR3 is 14 residues. V shed 2 bases, J shed 3 bases, and the junction held 3 bases outside the gene matches. The germline gives CDR1 ENHRY, CDR2 SYGVKD. CDR3 bases: TGTGCCATCAGTGAGGGACAGGGCGGCTACGAGCAGTACTTC. Its protein is CAISEGQGGYEQYF.

The chain recombines TRBV12-3 or TRBV12-4 with TRBJ1-2; perhaps TRBD1 as D (5 bases). This CDR3 comprises 12 residues. V lost 6 bases, J lost 6 bases, and 11 bases lay in between. In nucleotides, the CDR3 is TGTGCCAGCAGAATAGGGGCGAATGGCTACACCTTC. This translates into CASRIGANGYTF.

V usage is TRBV4-3 and J usage is TRBJ2-7; 11 bases are a match to TRBD2. V shed 4 bases and J 3 bases; nucleotides not matched to a gene: 2. Germline CDR1 is LGHNA and CDR2 is YSLEER. The CDR3 spans 14 residues. The CDR3: CASSPGTSGYEQYF. CDR3 in DNA: TGCGCCAGCAGCCCCGGGACTAGCGGCTACGAGCAGTACTTC.

CDR3 sequence reads: CASSEQGAHGYTF. The DNA of the CDR3 is TGTGCCAGCAGTGAACAGGGTGCGCATGGCTACACCTTC. The chain links TRBV6-1 to TRBJ1-2; D is possibly TRBD1 (5 bases). The CDR3 is made up of 13 amino acids. Trimming left V 2 bases short and J 6 bases short, with 10 bases between. Per germline, CDR1 MNHNS and CDR2 SASEGT.

V is TRBV28 and J is TRBJ2-1; 8 bases fit TRBD2. The J segment lost 9 bases and the V segment lost 6 bases, leaving 10 bases of the junction unmatched. The CDR3 runs 14 residues. Germline-derived CDR1 and CDR2 are MDHEN and SYDVKM. The CDR3 DNA reads as TGTGCCAGCAGGCCCGGGACTAGGGCCGGTGAGCAGTTCTTC. It encodes CASRPGTRAGEQFF. Full variable domain (remainder filled in from reference TRBV28 and TRBJ2-1): DVKVTQSSRYLVKRTGEKVFLECVQDMDHENMFWYRQDPGLGLRLIYFSYDVKMKEKGDIPEGYSVSREKKERFSLILESASTNQTSMYLCASRPGTRAGEQFFGPGTRLTVL.

The rearrangement joins TRBV18 to TRBJ2-7; 8 bases map to TRBD1. The CDR3 contains 14 residues. Germline CDR1 KGHSH, CDR2 LQKENI. J was trimmed by 4 bases and V by 1 base; bases with no gene match: 3. CDR3 DNA: TGTGCCAGCTCACCACGGGGACAGGAGTACGAGCAGTACTTC. Its protein is CASSPRGQEYEQYF.

This chain links TRBV7-2 with TRBJ1-1, with D uncertain. The V gene's germline CDR1 is SGHTA and CDR2 FQGNSA. This CDR3 has 13 residues. Trimming shortened V by 1 base and J by 6 bases, and 9 bases separated the two germline ends. CDR3 sequence reads: CASSLGGLSEAFF. The CDR3 DNA reads TGTGCCAGCAGCTTAGGAGGGCTGTCTGAAGCTTTCTTT.

In this sample, this clone turned up a few times. The chain couples TRBV9 to TRBJ2-7, with D possibly being TRBD1 (6 bases). This CDR3 spans 13 amino acids. Trimming shortened V by 3 bases and J by 6 bases, and 13 bases separated the two germline ends. Germline CDR1 reads SGDLS; CDR2 reads YYNGEE. In DNA form, the CDR3 reads TGTGCCAGCAGCGGCGACAGGCTCAGCGAGCAGTACTTC. Its translation: CASSGDRLSEQYF.

Remarks on this clone: Distinct nucleotide sequences in the sample also encode this CDR3. V usage is TRBV3-1 (or the pseudogene TRBV3-2) and J usage is TRBJ1-5; possible D gene TRBD1, 5 bases. The ends were cut back, 1 base at V and 6 bases at J, with 7 bases in the middle. The CDR3 covers 13 residues. In germline, CDR1 is LGHDT, CDR2 YNNKEL (reference sequence). This chain's CDR3 is CASSQVGGQPQHF. CDR3 in DNA: TGTGCCAGCAGCCAAGTGGGGGGTCAGCCCCAGCATTTT.

Comments on this clone: At one boundary the junction diverges from the germline segment, which might be a read error. This sequence joins TRBV20-1 and TRBJ2-5; no firm D call. CDR1 is DFQATT, CDR2 SNEGSKA, per germline (reference sequence). The CDR3 has 11 amino acids. CDR3 loop: CSPRQQETQYF. The CDR3 DNA sequence: TGCAGTCCTAGACAACAAGAGACCCAGTACTTC.

The CDR3: CASSLTTGPQETQYF. CDR3 DNA sequence: TGTGCCAGCAGCCTCACGACAGGTCCCCAAGAGACCCAGTACTTC. This chain joins TRBV11-2 and TRBJ2-5; maybe TRBD1 (6 bases). V dropped 5 bases and J dropped 1 base, with 14 bases sitting between them. Germline CDR1 SGHAT, CDR2 FQNNGV. The CDR3 totals 15 residues.

The chain couples TRBV27 to TRBJ2-1; 7 nucleotides line up with TRBD2. This CDR3 comprises 16 residues. In germline, CDR1 is MNHEY, CDR2 SMNVEV (reference sequence). The ends lost 6 bases at V and 1 base at J; junction bases unmatched: 9. The CDR3 DNA follows: TGTGCCAGCAGGGGAGGCAACGGGGGGTCCTACAATGAGCAGTTCTTC. As protein: CASRGGNGGSYNEQFF.

The chain couples TRBV2 to TRBJ1-1; 11 bases align to TRBD1. The CDR3 has 15 amino acids. J lost 1 base, V lost 4 bases, and 2 bases had no gene match. Germline lookup yields CDR1 SNHLY and CDR2 FYNNEI. As DNA, the CDR3 is TGTGCCAGCAGTGGGACAGGGGGCGCGAACACTGAAGCTTTCTTT. It translates to CASSGTGGANTEAFF. Variable domain in full (rest from reference TRBV2 and TRBJ1-1): EPEVTQTPSHQVTQMGQEVILRCVPISNHLYFYWYRQILGQKVEFLVSFYNNEISEKSEIFDDQFSVERPDGSNFTLKIRSTKLEDSAMYFCASSGTGGANTEAFFGQGTRLTVV.